These 10 T cell receptor beta chains came from one sample sequenced in a study of cytomegalovirus exposure and HLA in healthy donors. PCR involved 60 Vbeta and 13 Jbeta primers. Clones were sequenced by immunoSEQ multiplex PCR, and TCRdb holds only the in-frame ones, with some missing. The table for this sample gives roughly 50,000 clones. Source material: PBMCs. Receptors were obtained from a male donor in good health and CMV-seropositive.

The chain recombines TRBV2 with TRBJ2-3; possibly TRBD2 for D (6 bases). Looked up from germline, CDR1 is SNHLY and CDR2 is FYNNEI. V was shortened by 6 bases and J by 3 bases, with 19 bases between the two germline ends. The CDR3 has 16 residues. The CDR3 region is CASRRLVAFPTDTQYF. The CDR3 DNA reads TGTGCCAGCAGAAGACTAGTAGCCTTCCCAACAGATACGCAGTATTTT.

In DNA, the CDR3 is TGTGCCAGCAGCCCCTTTAGCACAGATACGCAGTATTTT. This gives the protein CASSPFSTDTQYF. The chain uses TRBV25-1 and TRBJ2-3, with D unresolved. Per the germline V gene, CDR1 is MGHDK and CDR2 is SYGVNS. V was shortened by 6 bases and J by 0 bases, with 7 bases between the two germline ends. The CDR3 extends over 13 amino acids.

Note on this clone: Other DNA sequences of this sample code for an identical CDR3. The chain employs TRBV5-1 and TRBJ1-1, with D unclear. The germline V gene has CDR1 SGHRS and CDR2 YFSETQ. V was clipped by 1 base and J by 5 bases, with 9 bases between them. The CDR3 contains 13 residues. The CDR3 region has the DNA TGCGCCAGCAGCTTGACGGGTGGGACTGAAGCTTTCTTT. It encodes CASSLTGGTEAFF.

This chain uses TRBV4-3 with TRBJ1-2, with D unresolved. The CDR3 is made up of 17 amino acids. The germline gives CDR1 LGHNA, CDR2 YSLEER. Between the trimmed V and J ends, which lost 1 base and 5 bases, there was a span of 20 bases. The CDR3 DNA follows: TGCGCCAGCAGCCAAGCTACAGCCCACTTTCCAGGATATGGCTACACCTTC. It translates to CASSQATAHFPGYGYTF.

The chain uses TRBV7-3 and TRBJ2-3, with D tentatively TRBD2 (5 bases). The CDR3 extends over 14 amino acids. The germline V gene has CDR1 SGHTA and CDR2 FQGTGA. Deletions cut 5 bases from V and 6 bases from J, with 15 bases between. The CDR3: CASSTDSRLDTQYF. The CDR3 DNA reads as TGTGCCAGCAGCACGGACTCACGATTGGATACGCAGTATTTT.

This CDR3 is CAWRGTVVYEQYF. CDR3 nucleotides: TGTGCCTGGCGCGGGACAGTAGTATACGAGCAGTACTTC. The chain uses TRBV30 and TRBJ2-7, with a tentative D call TRBD1 (7 bases). Per germline, CDR1 GTSNPN and CDR2 SVGIG (reference sequence). The CDR3 runs 13 residues. Trimming removed 5 bases from V and 4 bases from J, with 15 bases in between.

This sequence joins TRBV9 and TRBJ2-7; a weak D match, TRBD1 (6 bases). V lost 0 bases and J 11 bases, leaving 12 bases between the germline ends. The CDR3 spans 12 residues. Germline V gene data show CDR1 as SGDLS and CDR2 as YYNGEE. In DNA form, the CDR3 reads TGTGCCAGCAGCGTAGACAGGGCTAGGAAGTACTTC. Translating it yields CASSVDRARKYF.

This rearrangement joins TRBV15 to TRBJ2-5; TRBD2 agrees at 13 bases. The CDR3 spans 15 residues. Germline CDR1 and CDR2: LNHNV and YYDKDF (reference sequence). V dropped 6 bases and J dropped 4; count of bases not matched to a gene: 5. The CDR3: CATRRTSGGLETQYF. The DNA of the CDR3 is TGTGCCACCAGAAGGACTAGCGGGGGTCTAGAGACCCAGTACTTC.

The chain couples TRBV4-1 to TRBJ1-2, with D uncertain. Germline values: CDR1 MGHRA, CDR2 YSYEKL. Trimming took 3 bases from V and 5 from J, leaving 19 bases between them. The CDR3 spans 16 residues. CDR3: CASSQGTAGLWYGYTF. Here the CDR3 DNA reads TGCGCCAGCAGCCAGGGCACGGCGGGTCTCTGGTATGGCTACACCTTC.

A word on this clone: The same CDR3 can be traced to other DNA sequences in this sample. This chain's CDR3 is CASSEQGGGYEQYF. Here the CDR3 DNA reads TGTGCCAGCAGCGAACAGGGGGGAGGATACGAGCAGTACTTC. This chain joins TRBV9 and TRBJ2-7, with 8 bases that match TRBD1. The CDR3 totals 14 residues. With 3 bases clipped from V and 4 bases from J, the junction kept 6 bases outside the gene matches. Germline CDR1 reads SGDLS; CDR2 reads YYNGEE.